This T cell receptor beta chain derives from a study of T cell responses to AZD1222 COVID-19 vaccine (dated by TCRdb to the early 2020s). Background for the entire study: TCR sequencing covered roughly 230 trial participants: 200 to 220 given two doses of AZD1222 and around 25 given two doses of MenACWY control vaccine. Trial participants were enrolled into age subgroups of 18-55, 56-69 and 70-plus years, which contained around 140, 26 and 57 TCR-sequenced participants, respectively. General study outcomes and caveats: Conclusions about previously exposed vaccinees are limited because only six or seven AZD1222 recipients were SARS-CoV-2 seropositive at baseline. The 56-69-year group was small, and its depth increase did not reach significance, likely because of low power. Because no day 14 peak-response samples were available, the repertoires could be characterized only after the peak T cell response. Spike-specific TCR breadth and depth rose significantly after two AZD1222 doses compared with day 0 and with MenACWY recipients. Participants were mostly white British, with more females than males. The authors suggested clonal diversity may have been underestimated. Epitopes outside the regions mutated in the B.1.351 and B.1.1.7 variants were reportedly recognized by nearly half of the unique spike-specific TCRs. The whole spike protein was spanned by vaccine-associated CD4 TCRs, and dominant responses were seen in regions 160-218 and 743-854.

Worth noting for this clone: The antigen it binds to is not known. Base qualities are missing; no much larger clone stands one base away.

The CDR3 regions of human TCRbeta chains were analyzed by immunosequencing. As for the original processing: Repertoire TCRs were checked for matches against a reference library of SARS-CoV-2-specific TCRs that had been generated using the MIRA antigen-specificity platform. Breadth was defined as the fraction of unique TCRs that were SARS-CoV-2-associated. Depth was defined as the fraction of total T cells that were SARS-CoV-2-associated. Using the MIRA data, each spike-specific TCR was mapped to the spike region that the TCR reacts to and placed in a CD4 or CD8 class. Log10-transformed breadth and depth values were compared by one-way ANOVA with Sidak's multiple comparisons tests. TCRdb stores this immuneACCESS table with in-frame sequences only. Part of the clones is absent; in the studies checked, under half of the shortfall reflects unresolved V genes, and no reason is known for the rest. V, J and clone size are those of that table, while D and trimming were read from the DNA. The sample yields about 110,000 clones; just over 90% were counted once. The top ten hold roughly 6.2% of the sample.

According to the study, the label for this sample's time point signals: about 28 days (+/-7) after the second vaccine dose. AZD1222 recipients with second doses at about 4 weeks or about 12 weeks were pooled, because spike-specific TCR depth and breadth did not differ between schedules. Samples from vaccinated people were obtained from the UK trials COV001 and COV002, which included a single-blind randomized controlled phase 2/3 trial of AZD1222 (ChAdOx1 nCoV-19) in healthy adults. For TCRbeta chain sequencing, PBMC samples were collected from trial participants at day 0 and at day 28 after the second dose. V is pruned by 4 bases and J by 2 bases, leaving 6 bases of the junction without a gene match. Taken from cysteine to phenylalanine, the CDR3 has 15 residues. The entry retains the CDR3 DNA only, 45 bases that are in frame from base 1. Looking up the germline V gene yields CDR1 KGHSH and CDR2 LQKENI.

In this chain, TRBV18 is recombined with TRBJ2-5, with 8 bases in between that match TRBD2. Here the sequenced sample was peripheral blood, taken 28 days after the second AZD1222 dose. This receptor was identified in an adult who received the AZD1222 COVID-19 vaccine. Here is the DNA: TGTGCCAGCTCACTAAGCGTAGCGGGGCAAGAGACCCAGTACTTC. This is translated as CASSLSVAGQETQYF.